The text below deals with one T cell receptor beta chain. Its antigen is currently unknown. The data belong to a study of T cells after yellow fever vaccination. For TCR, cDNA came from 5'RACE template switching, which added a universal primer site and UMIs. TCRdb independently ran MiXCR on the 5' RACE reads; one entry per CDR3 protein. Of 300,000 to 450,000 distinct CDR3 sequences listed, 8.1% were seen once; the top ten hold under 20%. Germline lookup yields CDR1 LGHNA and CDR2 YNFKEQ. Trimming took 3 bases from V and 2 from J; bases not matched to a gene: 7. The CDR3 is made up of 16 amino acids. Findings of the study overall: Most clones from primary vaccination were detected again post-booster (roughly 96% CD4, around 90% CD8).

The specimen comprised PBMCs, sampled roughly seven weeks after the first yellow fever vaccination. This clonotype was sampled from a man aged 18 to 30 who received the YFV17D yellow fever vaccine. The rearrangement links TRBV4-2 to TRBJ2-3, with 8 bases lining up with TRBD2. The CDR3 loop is CASSQVSGGYTDTQYF. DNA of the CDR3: TGTGCCAGCAGCCAGGTGAGCGGGGGATACACAGATACGCAGTATTTT.